This T cell receptor beta chain was found in a study of blood T cell repertoires in COVID-19. Study at large: The origin of the acute and convalescent COVID-19 samples was the United States, Italy and Spain.

The method was immunoSEQ multiplex PCR; TCRdb's version includes in-frame clones alone and lacks a portion of them. The repertoire consists of fewer than 500,000 clones, with 88% occurring once and the leading ten covering approximately 1%. The sequenced sample consisted of PBMCs or T cells enriched from blood (not recorded which). This clonotype was obtained from a woman aged 25 to 45 with acute COVID-19.

This CDR3 reads CASSSGTGKGNTIYF. CDR3 nucleotide sequence: TGTGCCAGCAGCTCGGGGACAGGGAAGGGGAACACCATATATTTT. The V call is TRBV5-6, the J call TRBJ1-3; TRBD1 aligns across 9 bases. The CDR3 is 15 residues long. Germline values: CDR1 SGHDT, CDR2 YYEEEE. The V and J ends lost 3 bases and 7 bases, in that order; junction bases with no gene match: 8.